A selection of T cell receptor beta chains follows, all from one sample in a study of blood T cell repertoires in COVID-19. Sequencing used immunoSEQ multiplex PCR; TCRdb keeps in-frame clones, though not all of them. The sample consists of some 65,000 clones, approximately 83% of them appearing once. The sample was peripheral blood. The receptors here all came from a man aged 40-50 years with COVID-19, enrolled during active disease. Both conserved end residues are part of each CDR3. The D gene is left open where the match is weak. Clone sizes are given selectively: once, few, many, or a class where the clone is expanded.

size,V,D,J,DNA,CDR3
once,TRBV5-1,-,TRBJ1-2,TGCGCCAGCAGCTTGGTGCAAGCTGAGTATGGCTACACCTTC,CASSLVQAEYGYTF
-,TRBV4-2,TRBD1,TRBJ2-3,TGTGCCAGCAGCCAAGATCGGACAGGGACAGATACGCAGTATTTT,CASSQDRTGTDTQYF
-,TRBV19,-,TRBJ1-1,TGTGCCAGTAGTAAAACAGTGGTGATGAACACTGAAGCTTTCTTT,CASSKTVVMNTEAFF
-,TRBV30,TRBD2,TRBJ2-5,TGTGCCTGGAGTTTAGCGGGGGGGAACCAAGAGACCCAGTACTTC,CAWSLAGGNQETQYF
once,TRBV15,-,TRBJ1-6,TGTGCCACCAGCAGAGATAGCCGGGGTTATAATTCACCCCTCCACTTT,CATSRDSRGYNSPLHF
-,TRBV7-9,-,TRBJ2-7,TGTGCCAGCAGCACAATTTCGGGACAAACGTACGAGCAGTACTTC,CASSTISGQTYEQYF
-,TRBV18,TRBD1,TRBJ1-5,TGTGCCAGCCCGGGACAGGGGGCTCGGAATCAGCCCCAGCATTTT,CASPGQGARNQPQHF
medium-sized,TRBV7-3,-,TRBJ2-2,TGTGCCAGCAGCCCCCTGGGGCCCGGGGAGCTGTTTTTT,CASSPLGPGELFF
-,TRBV10-3,TRBD2,TRBJ2-3,TGTGCCATCGGACTTACTAGCGGGGGGGCGGGAGATACGCAGTATTTT,CAIGLTSGGAGDTQYF
-,TRBV4-1,-,TRBJ1-3,TGCGCCAGCAGCCAAGACCTAAACACCATATATTTT,CASSQDLNTIYF
-,TRBV12-3/TRBV12-4,-,TRBJ1-1,TGTGCCAGCAGTAGGACTGTTTCTGAAGCTTTCTTT,CASSRTVSEAFF
-,TRBV5-1,TRBD2,TRBJ2-1,TGCGCCAGCAGCGGTAGCGGGGGATCGTACAATGAGCAGTTCTTC,CASSGSGGSYNEQFF
-,TRBV5-1,TRBD1,TRBJ2-4,TGCGCCAGCAGCCCCCCCGGGACAGGGGGCGCGAACATTCAGTACTTC,CASSPPGTGGANIQYF
-,TRBV10-3,-,TRBJ2-1,TGTGCCATCAGCGCGTCTAGAGGGTCAAACAATGAGCAGTTCTTC,CAISASRGSNNEQFF
-,TRBV3-1/TRBV3-2,-,TRBJ2-3,TGTGCCAGCAGCCGGTACAGGGCTCAGGCAGATACGCAGTATTTT,CASSRYRAQADTQYF
-,TRBV6-1,-,TRBJ2-1,TGTGCCAGCAGTGAGGTGGGGGAGGTGCAGTTCTTC,CASSEVGEVQFF
-,TRBV27,-,TRBJ2-1,TGTGCCAGCAGTTTAAACGGGTACAATGAGCAGTTCTTC,CASSLNGYNEQFF
-,TRBV6-7,-,TRBJ2-3,TGTGCCAGCAGTTCCCCAGACAGCCCTAGCACAGATACGCAGTATTTT,CASSSPDSPSTDTQYF
-,TRBV6-5,-,TRBJ2-7,TGTGCCAGCAGCGAGAGCTCCTACGAGCAGTACTTC,CASSESSYEQYF
-,TRBV30,TRBD1,TRBJ1-3,TGTGCCTGGAGCGTCCCGGGACAGGGGGCGTCTGGAAACACCATATATTTT,CAWSVPGQGASGNTIYF
-,TRBV4-2,-,TRBJ1-2,TGTGCCAGCAGCCAAGATCTACGGGGGTCTAACTATGGCTACACCTTC,CASSQDLRGSNYGYTF
-,TRBV4-1,-,TRBJ2-1,TGCGCCAGCAGCCAAGATTGGGGGCAGGGTAATGAGCAGTTCTTC,CASSQDWGQGNEQFF
-,TRBV5-6,-,TRBJ1-6,TGTGCCAGCAGCGACCGGGACTTCACCCTCTCACCCCTCCACTTT,CASSDRDFTLSPLHF
-,TRBV7-9,-,TRBJ1-3,TGTGCCAGCAGCTTACGAGGAAGCTCTGGAAACACCATATATTTT,CASSLRGSSGNTIYF
-,TRBV5-1,-,TRBJ2-1,TGCGCCAGCACTTTGGGGGCGGGGGCCTATGAGCAGTTCTTC,CASTLGAGAYEQFF
-,TRBV11-2,TRBD2,TRBJ2-1,TGTGCCAGCAGCTTAGATAGGGGACTAGCGGGGGGGAAGCAGTTCTTC,CASSLDRGLAGGKQFF
few,TRBV10-1,TRBD1,TRBJ2-7,TGCGCCAGCAGTGAGGGGACAGGGGGTGTCTACGAGCAGTACTTC,CASSEGTGGVYEQYF
-,TRBV18,TRBD1,TRBJ1-5,TGTGCCAGCTCACCAAGGGGGACAGGCAATCAGCCCCAGCATTTT,CASSPRGTGNQPQHF
-,TRBV6-5,TRBD1,TRBJ1-2,TGTGCCAGCAGTTACTCTGTGGGACAGAACTATGGCTACACCTTC,CASSYSVGQNYGYTF